A selection of T cell receptor beta chains follows, all from one sample in a study of T cell responses to AZD1222 COVID-19 vaccine. Only in-frame clones appear in the TCRdb table, and some are missing; sequencing was by immunoSEQ multiplex PCR. The sample lists roughly 43,000 clones, over 75% occurring once. The specimen comprised peripheral blood, sampled 28 days after the second dose of the MenACWY control vaccine. The receptor source for this set is an adult who received the MenACWY meningococcal vaccine as a control. Both conserved end residues are part of each CDR3. A D gene is named only where the DNA matches it firmly. Not every row has a clone size; where given, it reads once, few, many or a size class.

. | TRBJ1-2 | TRBV18 | . | CASSRGSDANYGYTF | TGTGCCAGCTCGCGAGGGAGCGATGCTAACTATGGCTACACCTTC
. | TRBJ1-1 | TRBV11-1 | . | CASSDFDPPRAFF | TGTGCCAGCAGCGATTTCGACCCCCCGAGGGCTTTCTTT
. | TRBJ1-1 | TRBV20-1 | . | CSAAPGREAFF | TGCAGTGCTGCTCCGGGACGGGAAGCTTTCTTT
. | TRBJ1-2 | TRBV5-6 | . | CASSSGLFLVYGYTF | TGTGCCAGCAGCTCGGGCCTTTTTTTGGTTTATGGCTACACCTTC
TRBD1 | TRBJ1-2 | TRBV10-2 | . | CASSNQQGASGYTF | TGCGCCAGCAGTAACCAACAGGGGGCGTCGGGCTACACCTTC
. | TRBJ1-3 | TRBV19 | once | CASSPDAVSGNTIYF | TGTGCCAGTAGTCCGGACGCCGTCTCTGGAAACACCATATATTTT
TRBD1 | TRBJ1-4 | TRBV2 | . | CASRPGQGIEKLFF | TGTGCCAGCAGACCGGGACAGGGAATTGAAAAACTGTTTTTT
TRBD1 | TRBJ1-1 | TRBV6-5 | . | CASEGQGFTEAFF | TGTGCCAGCGAGGGACAGGGGTTCACTGAAGCTTTCTTT
TRBD1 | TRBJ2-3 | TRBV5-1 | . | CASSSWTGAGDTQYF | TGCGCCAGCAGCTCTTGGACAGGGGCGGGAGATACGCAGTATTTT
. | TRBJ2-3 | TRBV11-3 | . | CASSLGGNTQYF | TGTGCCAGCAGCTTAGGGGGCAATACGCAGTATTTT
. | TRBJ1-4 | TRBV29-1 | . | CSVSAQPNEKLFF | TGCAGCGTTTCGGCGCAGCCTAATGAAAAACTGTTTTTT
TRBD2 | TRBJ2-1 | TRBV7-2 | few | CASSLASVGTSATKEQFF | TGTGCCAGCAGCTTAGCGTCTGTTGGCACTAGCGCTACAAAGGAGCAGTTCTTC
TRBD2 | TRBJ2-7 | TRBV6-1 | . | CASSEASSGRVEQYF | TGTGCCAGCAGTGAAGCGTCAAGCGGGAGGGTCGAGCAGTACTTC
TRBD2 | TRBJ2-1 | TRBV6-2/TRBV6-3 | . | CASSYSRVAGGPSQFF | TGTGCCAGCAGTTACTCGAGAGTAGCGGGAGGGCCCTCGCAGTTCTTC
. | TRBJ1-4 | TRBV2 | . | CASSGGKGREKLFF | TGTGCCAGCAGTGGGGGAAAGGGTAGGGAAAAACTGTTTTTT
. | TRBJ1-6 | TRBV30 | . | CAWSSDGPLHF | TGTGCCTGGAGTTCTGACGGACCCCTCCACTTT
. | TRBJ2-7 | TRBV5-6 | . | CASSFDPSYEQYF | TGTGCCAGCAGCTTTGACCCGTCCTACGAGCAGTACTTC
. | TRBJ2-1 | TRBV11-2 | . | CASSPIAGRQEQFF | TGTGCCAGCAGCCCCATTGCGGGACGTCAGGAGCAGTTCTTC
TRBD1 | TRBJ2-1 | TRBV27 | . | CASSKGTGRGNEQFF | TGTGCCAGCAGTAAAGGGACAGGGAGGGGCAATGAGCAGTTCTTC
. | TRBJ1-5 | TRBV10-2 | . | CASKAGENQPQHF | TGCGCCAGCAAAGCAGGGGAGAATCAGCCCCAGCATTTT
. | TRBJ2-1 | TRBV5-1 | . | CASSAGWLSSYNEQFF | TGCGCCAGCAGCGCCGGTTGGTTGAGCTCCTACAATGAGCAGTTCTTC
. | TRBJ1-6 | TRBV27 | . | CASSLRAGLNSPLHF | TGTGCCAGCAGTTTAAGGGCCGGATTAAATTCACCCCTCCACTTT
. | TRBJ2-2 | TRBV12-3/TRBV12-4 | . | CASSRGAGELFF | TGTGCCAGCAGCCGTGGAGCCGGGGAGCTGTTTTTT